The clone carrying this TCR beta chain was observed many times. Time point given: persistent/refractory GD, antithyroid drugs over 5 years with positive TRAb. Extracted PBMC RNA gave rise to the TCR library. Around 9 milliliters of peripheral blood went into EDTA tubes. CDR1 is MDHEN, CDR2 SYDVKM, per germline. This CDR3 contains 12 residues. V was clipped by 6 bases and J by 1 base, with 4 bases between them. This entry comes from a study of regulatory T cells in long-lasting Graves disease. Building the TCR beta libraries relied on iRepertoire HTBI primers, and CDR3 regions underwent Arm-PCR. TCRdb re-called the multiplex PCR reads with MiXCR, one entry per CDR3 protein. The sample has 450,000 or so distinct CDR3 sequences; 20% to 25% are singletons.

This chain uses TRBV28 with TRBJ1-3; no definite D call. This receptor was taken from a female donor with Graves disease. This specimen consisted of peripheral blood mononuclear cells (PBMCs), obtained when the disease was refractory, from a patient treated with antithyroid drugs. The CDR3 nucleotides read TGTGCCAGCAGGCCTTCTGGAAACACCATATATTTT. It specifies CASRPSGNTIYF.